The sequence of this TCR beta chain was determined in a study of shared clonotypes between healthy human individuals. Whole-study context: Used for every donor were three CD4 naive, three CD4 memory, two CD8 naive and one CD8 memory plate.

Overall study results and limits: Estimated clonotype richness was generally higher in naive than memory subsets. Some naive CD4 clonotypes, roughly 4.7%, turned up in common across four donors.

Some clones are missing from TCRdb's copy, which holds only in-frame ones; the method was immunoSEQ multiplex PCR. Of over a million clones listed, around 74% were seen once; the top ten hold approximately 1.5%. CD4+ cell separation produced CD45RA+ naive and CD45RA-negative memory subsets. Notes on this clone: Its antigen is currently unknown.

The CDR3 sequence is 14 residues long. Germline values: CDR1 MGHDK, CDR2 SYGVNS. V lost 3 bases and J 9 bases, leaving 12 bases between the germline ends. The specimen was memory CD4+ T cells sorted from blood. Described subset: CD45RA-negative fraction. The chain combines TRBV25-1 with TRBJ1-6; D might be TRBD1 (5 bases). This TCR came from a man younger than 35 in good health. CDR3 bases: TGTGCCAGCAGTGAGGGTTCGGGGGTTTCACCCCTCCACTTT. Its protein product is CASSEGSGVSPLHF.